This T cell receptor beta chain was found in a study of T-cell reconstitution after alpha-beta-depleted transplantation in children. CDR3 length: 13 amino acids. Germline V CDR1 and CDR2: MNHNS, SASEGT. V dropped 5 bases and J dropped 6 bases, with 12 bases sitting between them. TCRbeta library construction was performed incorporating unique molecular identifiers. MiXCR was run by TCRdb on the PCR reads, yielding one entry per CDR3 protein. The table includes 750,000 to 950,000 distinct CDR3 sequences, roughly 15% detected once. This clonotype was found a few times. Its matching antigen is unknown. Study-wide results and limits: A year had passed since transplant, and T-cell counts and diversity by then came mostly from newly produced T cells.

The chain joins TRBV6-1 to TRBJ2-3; D gene unclear. Sequenced material: PBMCs, mostly from graft donor cells, taken 360 days after TCRalphabeta/CD19-depleted stem cell transplant. The clonotype originates from a male patient younger than 18 who had a stem cell transplant for acute lymphoblastic leukemia, so the T cells may come from the graft donor. The CDR3 protein is CASSTLVADTQYF. The CDR3, as DNA: TGTGCCAGCAGTACGCTGGTGGCCGATACGCAGTATTTT.